The 32 T cell receptor beta chains in this list originate from one sample, sequenced in a study of identical twins. TCRdb reprocessed the 5' RACE reads via MiXCR and lists one record per CDR3 protein. The data contain roughly 570,000 distinct CDR3 sequences, more than 9% of them singletons. The same sample was also studied in work on yellow fever vaccine responses in identical twins.

The specimen was PBMCs. These receptors all stem from a woman younger than 30 in good health.

The sample holds many counts of this clonotype. V and J are TRBV6-2 or TRBV6-3 and TRBJ1-5; D remains unclear. The CDR3 spans 16 residues. Germline lookup yields CDR1 MNHEY and CDR2 SVGEGT. Trimming shortened V by 2 bases and J by 1 base, and 12 bases separated the two germline ends. CDR3 loop: CASSYVLGVSNQPQHF. CDR3 nucleotide sequence: TGTGCCAGCAGTTACGTTCTAGGAGTGAGCAATCAGCCCCAGCATTTT.

This clonotype was observed a few times. The chain links TRBV5-5 to TRBJ2-5; 9 bases agree with TRBD1. This CDR3 has 13 amino acids. The V segment lost 7 bases and the J segment 4 bases; nucleotides outside the gene matches: 5. The germline gives CDR1 SGHKS, CDR2 YYEKEE (reference sequence). CDR3 loop: CASLLTGGETQYF. The DNA of the CDR3 is TGTGCCAGCTTACTGACAGGGGGAGAGACCCAGTACTTC.

This clonotype was counted many times. V and J are TRBV5-1 and TRBJ2-1, with a tentative D call TRBD1 (6 bases). V lost 0 bases and J 5 bases, leaving 12 bases between the germline ends. Germline V CDR1 and CDR2: SGHRS, YFSETQ. This CDR3 has 15 amino acids. The CDR3 nucleotides read TGCGCCAGCAGCTTGGTACAGGGAATGAACAATGAGCAGTTCTTC. Its protein is CASSLVQGMNNEQFF.

This chain joins TRBV7-3 and TRBJ2-5; a weak D match, TRBD2 (5 bases). V lost 0 bases and J 2 bases, leaving 13 bases between the germline ends. The CDR3 extends over 16 amino acids. The V gene's germline CDR1 is SGHTA and CDR2 FQGTGA. The CDR3 bases are TGTGCCAGCAGCTTAACAGGGTTTGGGGAGCAAGAGACCCAGTACTTC. Its translation: CASSLTGFGEQETQYF.

This clonotype has a handful of counts. The V call is TRBV5-1, the J call TRBJ2-7; D not certain. CDR1 SGHRS and CDR2 YFSETQ come from the germline V gene. V shed 0 bases and J shed 3 bases, with 13 bases lying between them. The CDR3 covers 15 residues. The CDR3 loop reads CASSLEGRGVYEQYF. The CDR3 DNA is TGCGCCAGCAGCTTGGAGGGCAGAGGAGTCTACGAGCAGTACTTC.

This clonotype turned up a few times. The rearrangement uses TRBV7-8 and TRBJ2-7; the D is unclear. Germline CDR1 is SGHVS and CDR2 is FQNEAQ. This CDR3 is 14 amino acids long. V was pared by 6 bases and J by 1 base, with 13 bases between. The CDR3 nucleotides read TGTGCCAGCAGGCCCGACTTACTGTCCTACGAGCAGTACTTC. Translation gives CASRPDLLSYEQYF. The entire variable domain, with the rest obtained from reference TRBV7-8 and TRBJ2-7, is as follows: GAGVSQSPRYKVAKRGQDVALRCDPISGHVSLFWYQQALGQGPEFLTYFQNEAQLDKSGLPSDRFFAERPEGSVSTLKIQRTQQEDSAVYLCASRPDLLSYEQYFGPGTRLTVT.

This clonotype was detected ten times or more. V and J are TRBV6-4 and TRBJ2-5; TRBD2 aligns across 8 bases. V shed 10 bases and J 1 base; nucleotides not matched to a gene: 8. Germline CDR1 is MRHNA and CDR2 is SNTAGT. CDR3 length equals 14 residues. This chain's CDR3 is CAMTAGEPQETQYF. DNA of the CDR3: TGTGCCATGACAGCGGGAGAGCCCCAAGAGACCCAGTACTTC.

This clonotype was detected only a few times. The genes are TRBV12-5 and TRBJ2-1, with a possible D match to TRBD2 (5 bases). Trimming pared 4 bases from V and 8 bases from J, leaving 18 bases between. The CDR3 contains 15 residues. Germline V CDR1 and CDR2: LGHNT, FRNRAP. The CDR3 DNA sequence: TGTGCTAGTGGTTCCGCCGGCAGAGCCGGGGATGAGCAGTTCTTC. Encoded protein: CASGSAGRAGDEQFF.

Comment on this clonotype: Mismatch with germline at one junction end may stem from a read error. The chain joins TRBV3-1 to TRBJ1-2, with D unresolved. This CDR3 spans 16 amino acids. Germline V lookup: CDR1 LGHDT, CDR2 YNNKEL (reference sequence). The CDR3 DNA sequence: TGTGCCAGCAGCCAAGATTACAGCGGTTTAATATATGGCTACACTTTC. Translated, it gives CASSQDYSGLIYGYTF. Variable domain in full (rest from reference TRBV3-1 and TRBJ1-2): DTAVSQTPKYLVTQMGNDKSIKCEQNLGHDTMYWYKQDSKKFLKIMFSYNNKELIINETVPNRFSPKSPDKAHLNLHINSLELGDSAVYFCASSQDYSGLIYGYTFGSGTRLTVV.

This clonotype was recorded a few times. The chain combines TRBV6-1 with TRBJ2-7; 10 positions agree with TRBD1. The CDR3 totals 14 residues. Looked up from germline, CDR1 is MNHNS and CDR2 is SASEGT. Trimming removed 6 bases from V and 3 bases from J; junction bases left unmatched: 5. The CDR3 here is CASSKDRGLYEQYF. CDR3 sequence (DNA): TGTGCCAGCAGCAAAGACAGGGGGCTCTACGAGCAGTACTTC.

This clonotype has a count of ten or more. This rearrangement joins TRBV5-1 to TRBJ2-1, with D maybe TRBD1 (6 bases). The CDR3 loop spans 15 amino acids. Germline-derived CDR1 and CDR2 are SGHRS and YFSETQ. Trimming took 2 bases from V and 8 from J, leaving 17 bases between them. The CDR3 loop is CASSFLGTSFDEQFF. In nucleotides, the CDR3 is TGCGCCAGCAGCTTCCTCGGGACAAGCTTCGATGAGCAGTTCTTC.

This clonotype was detected many times. This chain connects TRBV7-9 to TRBJ2-1; 8 positions agree with TRBD2. This CDR3 is 15 amino acids long. The germline CDR1 and CDR2 sequences are SEHNR and FQNEAQ (reference sequence). After removal of 6 bases from V and 3 bases from J, the junction contained 7 bases not matched to a gene. CDR3 bases: TGTGCCAGCAGACCGACTAGCGTCGACTACAATGAGCAGTTCTTC. This encodes CASRPTSVDYNEQFF.

This clonotype appeared many times. The chain has TRBV29-1 and TRBJ2-1; 13 nucleotides agree with TRBD2. The CDR3 has 17 amino acids. With 3 bases clipped from V and 0 bases from J, the junction kept 5 bases outside the gene matches. The germline V gene has CDR1 SQVTM and CDR2 ANQGSEA. The CDR3 DNA is TGCAGCGTTGAGGGACTAGCGGGGCAGAGCTCCTACAATGAGCAGTTCTTC. It is translated as CSVEGLAGQSSYNEQFF.

The table lists this clonotype with a few counts. The V gene is TRBV18, the J gene TRBJ2-7; tentative D call: TRBD1 (5 bases). The CDR3 is made up of 13 amino acids. The V gene's germline CDR1 is KGHSH and CDR2 LQKENI. V shed 6 bases and J shed 4 bases, with 13 bases lying between them. Here the CDR3 reads CASSDKGPYEQYF. DNA for the CDR3: TGTGCCAGCTCGGACAAGGGTCCGTACGAGCAGTACTTC.

This clonotype was detected ten times or more. This sequence joins TRBV7-9 and TRBJ2-7; perhaps TRBD1 as D (5 bases). The V end lost 5 bases, the J end lost 4 bases, and 15 bases lay between the germline ends. This CDR3 contains 14 residues. Germline CDR1 SEHNR, CDR2 FQNEAQ (reference sequence). The CDR3 loop reads CASSATGRGYEQYF. CDR3 coding DNA: TGTGCCAGCAGCGCAACTGGAAGGGGTTACGAGCAGTACTTC.

This clonotype appeared a few times. The rearrangement uses TRBV7-9 and TRBJ2-1; D remains ambiguous. This CDR3 is built from 15 residues. Germline CDR1 SEHNR, CDR2 FQNEAQ (reference sequence). V lost 7 bases and J 0 bases, leaving 13 bases between the germline ends. CDR3 coding DNA: TGTGCCAGCACCTCGGCTGGTAGCTCCTACAATGAGCAGTTCTTC. Translated, it gives CASTSAGSSYNEQFF. Full variable domain (outside the CDR3, taken from reference TRBV7-9 and TRBJ2-1): DTGVSQNPRHKITKRGQNVTFRCDPISEHNRLYWYRQTLGQGPEFLTYFQNEAQLEKSRLLSDRFSAERPKGSFSTLEIQRTEQGDSAMYLCASTSAGSSYNEQFFGPGTRLTVL.

This rearrangement joins TRBV7-8 to TRBJ2-7, with D tentatively TRBD1 or TRBD2 (5 bases each). CDR1 SGHVS and CDR2 FQNEAQ come from the germline V gene. CDR3 length: 13 amino acids. Trimming shortened V by 3 bases and J by 6 bases, and 12 bases separated the two germline ends. Here the CDR3 reads CASSLRTQGEQYF. CDR3 nucleotide sequence: TGTGCCAGCAGCTTGAGGACTCAGGGCGAGCAGTACTTC.

The chain carries TRBV28 and TRBJ2-2; 7 bases are a match to TRBD2. Germline CDR1 and CDR2: MDHEN and SYDVKM. This CDR3 is 15 amino acids long. V lost 3 bases to trimming and J lost 3 bases; unmatched junction nucleotides: 4. Written as DNA, the CDR3 is TGTGCCAGCAGTTTGGGGGGGTTGTACACCGGGGAGCTGTTTTTT. It specifies CASSLGGLYTGELFF.

The V and J genes are TRBV28 and TRBJ1-5, with D perhaps matching TRBD1 (5 bases). The V and J ends lost 6 bases and 7 bases respectively, with 13 bases between them. This CDR3 contains 13 residues. Germline CDR1 reads MDHEN; CDR2 reads SYDVKM. CDR3 amino acids: CASRTVGHQPQHF. Here the CDR3 DNA reads TGTGCCAGCAGGACAGTGGGGCACCAGCCCCAGCATTTT.

This clonotype was seen at least ten times. J is TRBJ2-1 and V is TRBV6-1; maybe TRBD2 (7 bases). The V end was cut by 6 bases, the J end by 8 bases, with 23 bases between. Germline V gene data show CDR1 as MNHNS and CDR2 as SASEGT. The CDR3 sequence is 16 residues long. CDR3 nucleotide sequence: TGTGCCAGCAGCCCCTCACCAGGTCAGGGGAGGGATGAGCAGTTCTTC. It translates to CASSPSPGQGRDEQFF.

The CDR3 coding sequence is TGTGCCAGCGCCCCACTAGCGGGGGGTTCTAGCTTTTATTTT. It is translated as CASAPLAGGSSFYF. The rearrangement uses TRBV19 and TRBJ2-3; TRBD2 agrees at 12 bases. The J segment lost 15 bases and the V segment lost 9 bases, leaving 16 bases of the junction unmatched. In germline, CDR1 is LNHDA, CDR2 SQIVND (reference sequence). This CDR3 is built from 14 residues.

This chain connects TRBV7-2 to TRBJ1-2, with 7 bases lining up with TRBD1. Germline-derived CDR1 and CDR2 are SGHTA and FQGNSA. With 4 bases clipped from V and 8 bases from J, the junction kept 19 bases outside the gene matches. This CDR3 contains 17 residues. CDR3 protein: CASSSKGADRLTGGYTF. CDR3 nucleotides: TGTGCCAGCAGCTCAAAGGGGGCGGACAGGTTAACTGGAGGCTACACCTTC.

The chain is built from TRBV9 and TRBJ2-7; D uncertain. The CDR3 has 13 amino acids. Germline V gene data show CDR1 as SGDLS and CDR2 as YYNGEE. Trimming took off 0 bases at V and 2 bases at J, with 6 bases between the two ends. CDR3 sequence: CASSVGATYEQYF. The CDR3 bases are TGTGCCAGCAGCGTAGGGGCCACCTACGAGCAGTACTTC.

The chain has TRBV29-1 and TRBJ2-1; tentatively, D is TRBD1 (6 bases). V was pared by 4 bases and J by 7 bases, with 17 bases between. CDR3 length equals 14 residues. Germline assignment: CDR1 SQVTM and CDR2 ANQGSEA. CDR3 in DNA: TGCAGCGTTGTAGGAGTTAACAGGGCGAATGAGCAGTTCTTC. It yields the protein CSVVGVNRANEQFF.

The chain couples TRBV20-1 to TRBJ2-3; TRBD2 agrees at 8 bases. V was clipped by 6 bases and J by 3 bases; unmatched bases: 14. Germline CDR1 and CDR2: DFQATT and SNEGSKA (reference sequence). This CDR3 spans 16 amino acids. In DNA form, the CDR3 reads TGCAGTGCGCCCAACCTCCCGGGGGGGGCTACAGATACGCAGTATTTT. It is translated as CSAPNLPGGATDTQYF.

This clonotype was counted at least ten times. The V call is TRBV29-1, the J call TRBJ2-7; maybe TRBD2 (5 bases). Germline lookup yields CDR1 SQVTM and CDR2 ANQGSEA. The V gene lost 6 bases and the J gene lost 5 bases, with 20 bases spanning the gap. CDR3 size: 14 residues. The CDR3 DNA follows: TGCAGCGTGAGGGCCCCGCGCCCACCCAACGAGCAGTACTTC. This codes for CSVRAPRPPNEQYF.

This clonotype has only a few counts. This chain joins TRBV5-1 and TRBJ2-2, with no clear D. The CDR3 sequence is 15 residues long. V shed 4 bases and J shed 4 bases, with 14 bases lying between them. The germline V gene encodes CDR1 SGHRS and CDR2 YFSETQ. The CDR3 bases are TGCGCCAGCAGCGCCGACGGAGAGATCACCGGGGAGCTGTTTTTT. Its translation is CASSADGEITGELFF.

This clonotype occurred many times. The gene calls are TRBV5-6 and TRBJ2-7; TRBD2 agrees at 9 bases. The length of the CDR3 is 16 residues. J lost 3 bases, V lost 4 bases, and 11 bases had no gene match. Germline assignment: CDR1 SGHDT and CDR2 YYEEEE. In nucleotides, the CDR3 is TGTGCCAGCAGCAACGCCGGGACTAGCCGTTACTACGAGCAGTACTTC. As protein: CASSNAGTSRYYEQYF.

This clonotype has more than one count but fewer than ten. The chain employs TRBV6-2 or TRBV6-3 and TRBJ2-7; D might be TRBD1 (6 bases). This CDR3 is built from 15 residues. Trimming pared 0 bases from V and 9 bases from J, leaving 18 bases between. Germline loops: CDR1 MNHEY, CDR2 SVGEGT. In DNA, the CDR3 is TGTGCCAGCAGTTACTCGACAGGCCCTTATACGACGCAGTACTTC. Protein: CASSYSTGPYTTQYF.

The rearrangement links TRBV19 to TRBJ2-7; no firm D call. This CDR3 region has 11 residues. The germline CDR1 and CDR2 sequences are LNHDA and SQIVND (reference sequence). Trimming cost V 3 bases and J 5 bases, with 5 bases left between them. CDR3: CASSIADEQYF. CDR3 in DNA: TGTGCCAGTAGTATTGCGGACGAGCAGTACTTC.

The V and J genes are TRBV20-1 and TRBJ2-1; TRBD1 or TRBD2 may be the D gene (6 bases each). Germline lookup yields CDR1 DFQATT and CDR2 SNEGSKA (reference sequence). The CDR3 extends over 13 amino acids. Trimming stripped 6 bases from V and 4 bases from J, with 13 bases between. CDR3 sequence: CSAAGQKYNEQFF. In nucleotides, the CDR3 is TGCAGTGCGGCGGGACAAAAATACAATGAGCAGTTCTTC.

In this sample, this clonotype turned up many times. The V and J genes are TRBV20-1 and TRBJ2-5; no definite D call. The CDR3 consists of 11 residues. Germline values: CDR1 DFQATT, CDR2 SNEGSKA (reference sequence). Trimming removed 3 bases at V and 3 bases at J, with 5 bases between. CDR3 in amino acids: CSARGKETQYF. Here the CDR3 DNA reads TGCAGTGCTAGGGGGAAAGAGACCCAGTACTTC.